This record looks at one TCR beta chain sequence and its context. The assay was immunoSEQ multiplex PCR, and TCRdb's table has in-frame clones only and misses some. This sample carries 34,000 or so clones, 88% of them seen once, and the ten largest clones take about 14%. The data were taken from a study of blood T cell repertoires in COVID-19. The junction had 3 bases not matched to a gene; V was cut back by 5 bases and J by 5 bases. The CDR3 sequence is 14 residues long. Per germline, CDR1 MDHEN and CDR2 SYDVKM. The V gene is TRBV28, the J gene TRBJ2-1, with 10 bases fitting TRBD1. Sequencing was carried out using peripheral blood. The sequence was obtained from a man between 60 and 75 years old with active COVID-19. As DNA, the CDR3 is TGTGCCAGCAGTCGACAGGGGGCTGACAATGAGCAGTTCTTC. Translating gives CASSRQGADNEQFF.